This T cell receptor beta chain was profiled in a study of type 1 and type 2 diabetes patients listed by TCRdb under 2016. Describing the broader study: The cohort comprised fewer than 10 type 1 diabetes patients, a few type 2 diabetes patients and about 6 nondiabetic controls recruited in China. Across the study, CD4+ and CD8+ T cells were positively selected from PBMCs using CD4 or CD8 MicroBeads on MACS columns. Similar V gene usage was observed when approximately 19-cycle and roughly 25-cycle amplification were compared, suggesting similar primer efficiencies and random PCR bias. In the study, high-throughput sequencing was used to profile TCRbeta repertoires so that type 1 diabetes, type 2 diabetes and nondiabetic individuals could be compared. Type 2 diabetes patients were included as a disease comparison group for the type 1 diabetes patients. A total of approximately 19 million paired-end reads were generated across the whole study. TCRbeta libraries were sequenced paired-end on Illumina HiSeq 2000 or MiSeq instruments.

TCRdb shows the sequencer as Illumina MiSeq. Genomic DNA from sorted T cell subsets served as template for TCRbeta CDR3 amplification. The TCRbeta CDR3 region was amplified by multiplex PCR with 30 forward and 13 reverse primers. AMPure XP beads were used to purify the PCR products, after which a second approximately 25-cycle PCR added indices and adaptors. Libraries were gel-purified using the QIAquick Gel Extraction Kit before sequencing. The authors' analysis ran thus. Paired-end reads were merged with FLASH and aligned to IMGT V, D and J germline references using IgBLAST. Reads with below 70% alignment identity to germline references were discarded, and about 11 million reads were retained study-wide. Following IMGT definitions, CDR3 boundaries, reading frame and productivity were assigned. Clones at or above 1% of reads were defined as highly-expanded clones, and diversity was measured by normalized Shannon entropy. Group differences in Shannon entropy were tested with unpaired two-tailed t-tests. The public reads were quality trimmed at Q25 with fastp and then assembled into clones with MiXCR by TCRdb, keeping productive beta chains. Records with the same CDR3 protein are collapsed into one entry carrying the most frequent genes and DNA. The V and J calls and clone size are TCRdb's, not the authors'. The sample has 250,000 to 300,000 distinct CDR3 sequences on record, roughly 50% of them singletons. Around 13% of the sample is held by the ten biggest clonotypes.

Results and caveats for the whole study, not just this receptor: Only a few highly-expanded CD4+ clones (median one) were found in type 2 diabetes patients, and these clones made up a median 3.9% of reads. Type 2 diabetes and control samples had highly correlated V and J gene usage patterns, with an average between-sample correlation of roughly 0.97. Because only a limited number of T2D and control samples were sequenced, some T1D-only HECs might also be present in more T2D or control samples. The study groups were not matched for age and gender, which could possibly have biased interpretation. In both CD4+ and CD8+ T cells, type 2 diabetes repertoires were highly diverse and significantly more diverse than type 1 diabetes repertoires.

A word on this clonotype: It lacks a known antigen. The sample holds no much larger clone one base away, and base qualities are not on file.

V lost 8 bases and J lost 8 bases, and the count of bases not matched to a germline gene is 8. As encoded in the germline V gene, CDR1 is MRHNA while CDR2 is SNTAGT. CDR3 length: 13 amino acids, cysteine to phenylalanine. The retained sequence is limited to the CDR3, 39 bases, with the frame set at the first base. All diabetic patients met standard classification criteria for type 1 or type 2 diabetes, with glucose and C-peptide assessed by WHO-recommended methods. Donors were excluded if they had other autoimmune diseases or infections within the previous four weeks. From each participant, approximately 9.4 milliliters of peripheral blood were collected. PBMCs were isolated with LymphoPrep density separation.

The sequence was obtained from a man aged 18 to 29 with type 2 diabetes. The V gene is TRBV6-4 and the J gene is TRBJ2-1, with TRBD2 matching 8 junction bases. Sequenced: peripheral blood mononuclear cells (PBMCs). The DNA is as follows: TGTGCCAGCGGGAGGACTAGCCGCGATGAGCAGTTCTTC. Its translation reads: CASGRTSRDEQFF.